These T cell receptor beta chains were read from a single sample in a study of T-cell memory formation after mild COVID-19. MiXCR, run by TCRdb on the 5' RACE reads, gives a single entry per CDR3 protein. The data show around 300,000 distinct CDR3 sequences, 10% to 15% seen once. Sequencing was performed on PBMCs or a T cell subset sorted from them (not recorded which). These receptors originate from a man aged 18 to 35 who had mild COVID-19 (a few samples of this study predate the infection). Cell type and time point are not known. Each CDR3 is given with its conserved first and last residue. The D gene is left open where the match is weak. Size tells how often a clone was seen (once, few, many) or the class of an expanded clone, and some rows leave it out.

TGCAGCGTTGAAGTGGACAGCAATCAGCCCCAGCATTTT | CSVEVDSNQPQHF | . | . | TRBJ1-5 | TRBV29-1
TGTGCCAGCAGCGTACGGGGGACAGGGGACAATGAGCAGTTCTTC | CASSVRGTGDNEQFF | few | TRBD1 | TRBJ2-1 | TRBV9
TGTGCCATCAGTGTTGACAGGGGGAAAGCTTTCTTT | CAISVDRGKAFF | . | TRBD1 | TRBJ1-1 | TRBV10-3
TGTGCCAGCAGCTTTGGCAGTCCCTCGGAGACCCAGTACTTC | CASSFGSPSETQYF | . | . | TRBJ2-5 | TRBV7-9
TGTGCCAGCCAGGCCCCAGGGTCCTACGAGCAGTACTTC | CASQAPGSYEQYF | few | . | TRBJ2-7 | TRBV7-9
TGTGCCAGCAGTGGACCCGGGACAGGGTCTGGGGCCAACGTCCTGACTTTC | CASSGPGTGSGANVLTF | few | TRBD1 | TRBJ2-6 | TRBV6-4
TGTGCCAGCAGTTCCCAGAGGGCTAGTTACAATGAGCAGTTCTTC | CASSSQRASYNEQFF | few | . | TRBJ2-1 | TRBV7-3
TGTGCCAGCAAATTTACTAGCTCCTACGAGCAGTACTTC | CASKFTSSYEQYF | many | . | TRBJ2-7 | TRBV12-3/TRBV12-4
TGTGCCAGCAGCCTCGACAGGAGCAATCAGCCCCAGCATTTT | CASSLDRSNQPQHF | many | . | TRBJ1-5 | TRBV12-3/TRBV12-4
TGTGCCAGCAGCGAACAGGGACATACTGGCTACACCTTC | CASSEQGHTGYTF | . | . | TRBJ1-2 | TRBV7-2
TGTGCCAGCAGCGCCGGCGAGCAGTTCTTC | CASSAGEQFF | few | . | TRBJ2-1 | TRBV9
TGTGCCAGCAGGACGGACGGAGCTAACTATGGCTACACCTTC | CASRTDGANYGYTF | . | . | TRBJ1-2 | TRBV2
TGTGCCAGCAGTTACTTCGGGACGGACTACAATGAGCAGTTCTTC | CASSYFGTDYNEQFF | few | . | TRBJ2-1 | TRBV6-5
TGCAGTGCTCCCAGGGGGACGGGGGGGCAGGATGAGCAGTTCTTC | CSAPRGTGGQDEQFF | . | . | TRBJ2-1 | TRBV20-1
TGTGCCAGCAGCCCATCCAGGAGCAAGGAGCAGTACTTC | CASSPSRSKEQYF | few | . | TRBJ2-7 | TRBV7-7
TGTGCCAGCAGTTTCACAGGGGGTACGCAGTATTTT | CASSFTGGTQYF | many | TRBD1 | TRBJ2-3 | TRBV7-3
TGTGCCAGCAGTTTCCCCGGCGGGACCCAGTACTTC | CASSFPGGTQYF | many | . | TRBJ2-5 | TRBV28
TGTGCCAGCAGCGACAGGTCTCGGAGTGAGACCCAGTACTTC | CASSDRSRSETQYF | many | . | TRBJ2-5 | TRBV6-5
TGCGCCAGCAGCCAAGCAGGGAACTCCTACGAGCAGTACTTC | CASSQAGNSYEQYF | . | . | TRBJ2-7 | TRBV4-1
TGTGCCAGCAGTTACTGGAACATCGGGGACGAGCAGTACTTC | CASSYWNIGDEQYF | few | . | TRBJ2-7 | TRBV6-2/TRBV6-3
TGTGCCAGCAGCCTACTAGGAGGGTTGAACACTGAAGCTTTCTTT | CASSLLGGLNTEAFF | few | . | TRBJ1-1 | TRBV14
TGTGCCAGCAGCGCAACCGACAGGGGTCAGTTCTTC | CASSATDRGQFF | . | TRBD1 | TRBJ2-1 | TRBV9
TGTGCCAGCAGTCAGACAGGGCGTCTCTACGAGCAGTACTTC | CASSQTGRLYEQYF | . | TRBD1 | TRBJ2-7 | TRBV6-5
TGCAGTGCTGCCAGCGTACCCGCAGATACGCAGTATTTT | CSAASVPADTQYF | . | . | TRBJ2-3 | TRBV20-1
TGTGCCAGCAGTTACACAGGCCATAACACTGAAGCTTTCTTT | CASSYTGHNTEAFF | . | . | TRBJ1-1 | TRBV6-5